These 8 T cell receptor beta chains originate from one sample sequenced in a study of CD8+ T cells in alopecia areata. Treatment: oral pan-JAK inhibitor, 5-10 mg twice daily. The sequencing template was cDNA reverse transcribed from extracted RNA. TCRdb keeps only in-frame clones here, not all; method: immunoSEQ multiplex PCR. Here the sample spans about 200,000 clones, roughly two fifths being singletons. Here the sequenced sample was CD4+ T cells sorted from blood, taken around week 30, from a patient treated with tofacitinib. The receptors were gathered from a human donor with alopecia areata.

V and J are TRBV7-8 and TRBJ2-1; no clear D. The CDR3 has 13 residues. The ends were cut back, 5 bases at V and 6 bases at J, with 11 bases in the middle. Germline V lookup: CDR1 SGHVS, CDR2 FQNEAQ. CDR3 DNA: TGTGCCAGCAGCCTAGGCGGTAGCAATGAGCAGTTCTTC. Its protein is CASSLGGSNEQFF. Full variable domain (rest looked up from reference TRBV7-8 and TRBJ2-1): GAGVSQSPRYKVAKRGQDVALRCDPISGHVSLFWYQQALGQGPEFLTYFQNEAQLDKSGLPSDRFFAERPEGSVSTLKIQRTQQEDSAVYLCASSLGGSNEQFFGPGTRLTVL.

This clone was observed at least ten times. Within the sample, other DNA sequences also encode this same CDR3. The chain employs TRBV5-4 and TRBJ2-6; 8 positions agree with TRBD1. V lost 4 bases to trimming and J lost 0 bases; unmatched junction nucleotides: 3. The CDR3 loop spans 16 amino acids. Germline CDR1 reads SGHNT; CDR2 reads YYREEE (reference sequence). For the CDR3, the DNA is TGTGCCAGCAGCGGACAGGGTCTCTCTGGGGCCAACGTCCTGACTTTC. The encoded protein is CASSGQGLSGANVLTF.

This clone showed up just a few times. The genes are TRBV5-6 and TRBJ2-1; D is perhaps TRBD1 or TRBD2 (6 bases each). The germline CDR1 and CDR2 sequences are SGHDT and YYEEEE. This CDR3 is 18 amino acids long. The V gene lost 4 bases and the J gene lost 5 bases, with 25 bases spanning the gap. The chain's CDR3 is CASSPRAGGLSWNNEQFF. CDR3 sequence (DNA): TGTGCCAGCAGCCCAAGGGCCGGGGGCCTCAGCTGGAACAATGAGCAGTTCTTC.

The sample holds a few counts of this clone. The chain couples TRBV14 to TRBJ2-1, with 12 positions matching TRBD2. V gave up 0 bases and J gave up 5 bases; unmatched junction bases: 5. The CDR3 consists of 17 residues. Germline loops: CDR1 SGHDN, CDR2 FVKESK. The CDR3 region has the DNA TGTGCCAGCAGCCAAGATCAGGGACTAGCGGGCAACAATGAGCAGTTCTTC. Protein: CASSQDQGLAGNNEQFF.

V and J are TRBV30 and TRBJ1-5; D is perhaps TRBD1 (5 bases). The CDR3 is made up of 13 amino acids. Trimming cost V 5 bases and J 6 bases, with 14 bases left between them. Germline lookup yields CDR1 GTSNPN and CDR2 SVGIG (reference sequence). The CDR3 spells CAWSWGVGQPQHF. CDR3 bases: TGTGCCTGGTCTTGGGGGGTAGGTCAGCCCCAGCATTTT.

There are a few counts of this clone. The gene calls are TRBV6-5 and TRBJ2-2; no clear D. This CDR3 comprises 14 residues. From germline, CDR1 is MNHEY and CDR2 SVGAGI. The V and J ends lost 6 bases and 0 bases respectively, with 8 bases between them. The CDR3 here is CASRRTTNTGELFF. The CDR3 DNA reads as TGTGCCAGCAGACGTACTACGAACACCGGGGAGCTGTTTTTT.

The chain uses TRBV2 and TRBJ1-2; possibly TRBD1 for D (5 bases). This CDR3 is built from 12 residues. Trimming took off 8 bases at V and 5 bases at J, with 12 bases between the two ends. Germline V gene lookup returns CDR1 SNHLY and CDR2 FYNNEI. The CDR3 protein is CASEAGGYGYTF. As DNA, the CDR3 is TGTGCCAGCGAAGCTGGGGGGTATGGCTACACCTTC.

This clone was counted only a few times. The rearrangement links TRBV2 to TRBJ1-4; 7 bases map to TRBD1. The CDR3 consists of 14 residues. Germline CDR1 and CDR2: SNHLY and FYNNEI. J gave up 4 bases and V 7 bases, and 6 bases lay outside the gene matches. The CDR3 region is CASKVGTVNEKLFF. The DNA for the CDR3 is TGTGCCAGCAAGGTCGGGACAGTTAATGAAAAACTGTTTTTT.